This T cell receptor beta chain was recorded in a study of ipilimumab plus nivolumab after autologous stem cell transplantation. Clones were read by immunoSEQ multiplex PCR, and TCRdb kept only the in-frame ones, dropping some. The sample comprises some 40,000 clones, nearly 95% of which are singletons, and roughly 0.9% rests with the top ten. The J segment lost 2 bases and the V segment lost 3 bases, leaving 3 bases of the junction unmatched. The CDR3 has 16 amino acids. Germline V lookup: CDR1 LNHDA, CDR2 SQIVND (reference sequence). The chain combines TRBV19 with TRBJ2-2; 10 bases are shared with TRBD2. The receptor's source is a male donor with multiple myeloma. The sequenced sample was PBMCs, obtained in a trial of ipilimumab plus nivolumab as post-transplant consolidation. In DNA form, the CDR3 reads TGTGCCAGTAGTATTACTAGCGGGGTAAACACCGGGGAGCTGTTTTTT. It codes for CASSITSGVNTGELFF.